This T cell receptor beta chain was identified during a study of cytomegalovirus exposure and HLA in healthy donors. The primer mix had 60 Vbeta and 13 Jbeta primers. Method: immunoSEQ multiplex PCR; TCRdb's copy keeps in-frame clones and lacks some. The table records some 140,000 clones, around 77% of them present only once. Findings of the study overall: A likely sequencing artifact accounted for one observed cluster of highly shared sequence variants.

As for this clone: No antigen is known for it.

The TCR was taken from a woman aged 55-70 years in good health and CMV-seronegative. Specimen: PBMCs.

In DNA, the CDR3 is TGTGCCAGCAGTTTATTTGGCAGGGTGGAAGGCTACACCTTC. It encodes CASSLFGRVEGYTF. The chain recombines TRBV28 with TRBJ1-2, with D perhaps matching TRBD1 (5 bases). The germline V gene has CDR1 MDHEN and CDR2 SYDVKM. The CDR3 is 14 amino acids. Trimming took off 1 base at V and 8 bases at J, with 14 bases between the two ends.